This T cell receptor (beta chain) emerged from a study of cytomegalovirus exposure and HLA in healthy donors. Study-level findings and limits: Several of the most significant clusters appeared, in a later analysis, to be linked to common viral pathogens. Productive rates of about 87% or about 30% were seen for most TCR beta V segments in an earlier analysis. Accurate predictions that matched the HLA-A and HLA-B alleles of most subjects were reportedly made from TCR beta sequences.

Amplification used 60 Vbeta primers and 13 Jbeta primers. Assay used: immunoSEQ multiplex PCR; TCRdb lists only in-frame clones, some missing. The sample contains roughly 180,000 clones, more than 65% of which appear only once. This clone was observed once. Its antigen remains unknown. CDR3 size: 14 residues. Germline CDR1 SEHNR, CDR2 FQNEAQ (reference sequence). Trimming removed 1 base at V and 11 bases at J, with 15 bases between. The TCR originated in a male donor in good health and CMV-seronegative. The chain couples TRBV7-9 to TRBJ1-5; possibly TRBD1 for D (5 bases). The sequencing sample was made of PBMCs. The CDR3 DNA sequence: TGTGCCAGCAGCTTAGAGGGGATCGGGGGGGCCCAGCATTTT. Amino acid sequence: CASSLEGIGGAQHF.